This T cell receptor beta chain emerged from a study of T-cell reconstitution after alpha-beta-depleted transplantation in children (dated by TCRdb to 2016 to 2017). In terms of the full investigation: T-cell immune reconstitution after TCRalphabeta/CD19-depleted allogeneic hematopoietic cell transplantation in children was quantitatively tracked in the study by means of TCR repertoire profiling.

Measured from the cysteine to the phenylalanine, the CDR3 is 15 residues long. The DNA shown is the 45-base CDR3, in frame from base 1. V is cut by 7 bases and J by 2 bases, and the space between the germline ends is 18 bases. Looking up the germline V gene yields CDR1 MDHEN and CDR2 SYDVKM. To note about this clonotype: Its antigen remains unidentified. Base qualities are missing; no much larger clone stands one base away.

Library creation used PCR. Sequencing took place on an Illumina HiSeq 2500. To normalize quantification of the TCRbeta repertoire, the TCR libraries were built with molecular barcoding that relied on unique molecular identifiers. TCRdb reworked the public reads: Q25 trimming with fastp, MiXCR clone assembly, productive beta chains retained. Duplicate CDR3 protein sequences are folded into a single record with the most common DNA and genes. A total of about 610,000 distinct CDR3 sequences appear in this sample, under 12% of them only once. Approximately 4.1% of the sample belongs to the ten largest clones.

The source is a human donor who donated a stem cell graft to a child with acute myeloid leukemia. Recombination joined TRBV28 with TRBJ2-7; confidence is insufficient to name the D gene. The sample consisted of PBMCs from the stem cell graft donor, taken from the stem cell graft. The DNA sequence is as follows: TGTGCCAGCATCCCCCGAGAAGGGAACACCTACGAGCAGTACTTC. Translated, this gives CASIPREGNTYEQYF.